The 23 T cell receptor beta chains reported below all come from one sample, sequenced in a study of regulatory T cells in long-lasting Graves disease. Time point indicated: newly diagnosed GD, antithyroid drugs for less than 3 months. RNA from PBMCs was the source of the TCR library. According to the study, TCR beta libraries were built with iRepertoire HTBI primers and CDR3-region Arm-PCR. TCRdb recomputed calls from the multiplex PCR reads with MiXCR, one row per CDR3 protein. Altogether about 540,000 distinct CDR3 sequences are present, approximately 15% being singletons, with the ten largest covering roughly a tenth. These data are also associated with another study on T cells in Graves' hyperthyroidism and ophthalmopathy.

This material consisted of peripheral blood mononuclear cells (PBMCs), taken at new diagnosis, from a patient treated with antithyroid drugs. These receptors all stem from a man aged 25-45 years with Graves disease.

The rearrangement joins TRBV5-8 to TRBJ2-5, with 7 bases lining up with TRBD1. The CDR3 sequence is 15 residues long. With V trimmed by 2 bases and J by 2 bases, 6 bases remained unmatched. Looked up from germline, CDR1 is SGHTS and CDR2 is YDEGEE. The CDR3 DNA follows: TGTGCCAGCAGCTTAGGGGACAGAGATCAAGAGACCCAGTACTTC. Encoded protein: CASSLGDRDQETQYF.

In this sample, this clonotype turned up many times. This chain's CDR3 is CASSPAGLGYGYTF. CDR3 bases: TGTGCCAGCTCACCAGCAGGGTTGGGCTATGGCTACACCTTC. The chain employs TRBV18 and TRBJ1-2; perhaps TRBD1 as D (5 bases). Trimming took 2 bases from V and 4 from J, leaving 11 bases between them. Germline CDR1 is KGHSH and CDR2 is LQKENI. The CDR3 is 14 amino acids.

Details on this clonotype: Possible read error: a much larger clone is one base away. The chain joins TRBV20-1 to TRBJ2-1, with 10 bases that match TRBD2. The end of the DNA aligns better with TRBJ2-5, so the J call may be wrong. The germline V gene has CDR1 DFQATT and CDR2 SNEGSKA (reference sequence). This CDR3 is built from 14 residues. CDR3 residues: CGASYQREGKTQYF. The CDR3 nucleotides read TGCGGTGCTAGCTACCAGCGGGAGGGAAAGACCCAGTACTTC.

This clonotype came up many times. CDR3 residues: CASSPGTSGAGEQFF. Here the CDR3 DNA reads TGTGCCAGCAGTCCCGGGACTAGCGGGGCAGGTGAGCAGTTCTTC. The genes are TRBV12-3 or TRBV12-4 and TRBJ2-1, with TRBD2 identical over 13 bases. Trimming cost V 5 bases and J 9 bases; bases outside gene matches: 7. The CDR3 has 15 residues.

This clonotype was counted ten times or more. This sequence joins TRBV27 and TRBJ2-1; TRBD1 matches at 10 bases. The CDR3 is made up of 17 amino acids. The ends lost 3 bases at V and 5 bases at J; junction bases unmatched: 10. Germline V gene lookup returns CDR1 MNHEY and CDR2 SMNVEV (reference sequence). CDR3 nucleotide sequence: TGTGCCAGCAGTTTGAGGGACAGGGGTTCCCTACACAATGAGCAGTTCTTC. It encodes CASSLRDRGSLHNEQFF.

This clonotype was seen at least ten times. The chain couples TRBV2 to TRBJ2-5; 9 bases are shared with TRBD1. The last part of the DNA fits TRBJ2-1 better; the J call may be wrong. The CDR3 length is 13 residues. CDR1 and CDR2 from the germline V gene are SNHLY and FYNNEI. The CDR3 reads CASSAWDRARQFF. The DNA for the CDR3 is TGTGCCAGCAGTGCGTGGGACAGGGCTCGGCAGTTCTTC.

This clonotype was found many times. Here the CDR3 DNA reads TGCGCCAGCAGTGATGAGGCGGTGGGCTCCTCTAGCACAGATACGCAGTATTTT. This sequence encodes CASSDEAVGSSSTDTQYF. The V and J genes are TRBV10-1 and TRBJ2-3; D is unresolved. The CDR3 totals 18 residues. Germline loops: CDR1 WNHNN, CDR2 SYGVQD (reference sequence). With 3 bases removed from V and 0 bases from J, the gap between germline ends came to 19 bases.

This clonotype has at least ten counts. The chain uses TRBV4-2 and TRBJ1-1, with unresolved D. The germline V and J ends were trimmed by 4 bases and 1 base, with 10 bases remaining between them. This CDR3 has 14 residues. Germline lookup yields CDR1 LGHNA and CDR2 YNFKEQ. The CDR3 sequence: CASSPTSANTEAFF. The CDR3 nucleotides are TGTGCCAGCAGCCCCACGTCAGCGAACACTGAAGCTTTCTTT.

There are a few counts of this clonotype. At one boundary the junction diverges from the germline segment, which might be a read error. The chain uses TRBV29-1 and TRBJ2-3; no definite D call. Germline-derived CDR1 and CDR2 are SQVTM and ANQGSEA. This CDR3 region has 10 residues. CDR3 bases: TGCAGCGTTGAAGATGGAATGGCAAGGTTT. Translating gives CSVEDGMARF.

This chain links TRBV5-1 with TRBJ2-7; 9 positions match TRBD1. Unmatched junction bases numbered 4, after V lost 7 bases and J lost 5 bases. Germline V lookup: CDR1 SGHRS, CDR2 YFSETQ. This CDR3 has 12 amino acids. CDR3 amino acids: CASGDRVHEQYF. The CDR3 DNA sequence: TGCGCCAGCGGGGACAGGGTTCACGAGCAGTACTTC.

This clonotype was found many times. The chain has TRBV2 and TRBJ1-5; no firm D call. The V gene's germline CDR1 is SNHLY and CDR2 FYNNEI. CDR3 size: 15 residues. V was cut by 6 bases and J by 0 bases, with 12 bases left in between. CDR3 in DNA: TGTGCCAGCAGCGAAAGTGATTATAGCAATCAGCCCCAGCATTTT. Encoded protein: CASSESDYSNQPQHF.

This clonotype was seen repeatedly, ten times or more. The CDR3 here is CASSRSEAQYF. CDR3 sequence (DNA): TGTGCCAGCAGTAGGTCGGAGGCCCAGTACTTC. V and J are TRBV12-3 or TRBV12-4 and TRBJ2-5; D perhaps matches TRBD2 (5 bases). The CDR3 extends over 11 amino acids. The germline V and J ends were trimmed by 5 bases and 9 bases, with 10 bases remaining between them.

This clonotype was seen repeatedly, ten times or more. CDR3 coding DNA: TGCAGTGCCCTCGGCGGGACAGGGTTCGGAGATACGCAGTATTTT. Encoded protein: CSALGGTGFGDTQYF. The chain links TRBV20-1 to TRBJ2-3; 9 bases fit TRBD1. V shed 6 bases, J shed 5 bases, and the junction held 12 bases outside the gene matches. There are 15 residues in the CDR3. CDR1 DFQATT and CDR2 SNEGSKA come from the germline V gene (reference sequence).

The chain recombines TRBV10-3 with TRBJ2-4; possible D gene TRBD1, 7 bases. Germline V gene sequence: CDR1 ENHRY, CDR2 SYGVKD. The CDR3 is 14 residues long. CDR3 protein: CVTARGERKNIQYF. The CDR3 nucleotides are TGTGTCACCGCCAGGGGGGAGAGAAAAAACATTCAGTACTTC.

Ten or more counts support this clonotype. Written as DNA, the CDR3 is TGTGCCAGCAGCAACAAGGGTGGAGTAGCGGAGACCCAGTACTTC. It encodes CASSNKGGVAETQYF. The chain couples TRBV6-1 to TRBJ2-5; the D gene is possibly TRBD2 (5 bases). CDR3 size: 15 residues. The V gene lost 6 bases and the J gene lost 5 bases, with 19 bases spanning the gap. Germline V gene sequence: CDR1 MNHNS, CDR2 SASEGT.

Worth noting for this clonotype: This may arise from a read error, as a much more abundant clone is one base away. The chain links TRBV7-3 to TRBJ2-1, with TRBD2 identical over 9 bases. With the DNA end fitting TRBJ2-5 better, the J assignment may be wrong. The germline V gene has CDR1 SGHTA and CDR2 FQGTGA. The CDR3 runs to 15 residues. This chain's CDR3 is CASSRGTREGETQYF. CDR3 bases: TGTGCCAGCAGCAGGGGGACGCGGGAGGGAGAGACCCAGTACTTC.

This clonotype was detected many times. This chain links TRBV6-2 or TRBV6-3 with TRBJ2-5; D is uncertain. Germline lookup yields CDR1 MNHEY and CDR2 SVGEGT. The length of the CDR3 is 13 residues. V lost 5 bases to trimming and J lost 5 bases, with 12 bases between them. CDR3: CASSQTSIETQYF. In DNA form, the CDR3 reads TGTGCCAGCAGTCAGACTTCGATCGAGACCCAGTACTTC.

This clonotype was found many times. The genes are TRBV30 and TRBJ2-7; 11 bases are a match to TRBD2. The V segment lost 4 bases and the J segment 3 bases; nucleotides outside the gene matches: 2. Germline V CDR1 and CDR2: GTSNPN, SVGIG (reference sequence). CDR3 length equals 13 residues. The CDR3 reads CAWTLAGGYEQYF. The CDR3 coding sequence is TGTGCCTGGACCCTAGCGGGGGGCTACGAGCAGTACTTC.

This clonotype occurred a few times. The CDR3 is CASSVEAFMNTEAFF. The CDR3 region has the DNA TGTGCCAGCAGCGTAGAGGCATTCATGAACACTGAAGCTTTCTTT. The V and J genes are TRBV9 and TRBJ1-1; D gene unclear. The CDR3 is made up of 15 amino acids. Trimming removed 0 bases from V and 0 bases from J, with 9 bases in between. The germline V gene has CDR1 SGDLS and CDR2 YYNGEE.

This clonotype has at least ten counts. This sequence joins TRBV10-3 and TRBJ2-1; 11 nucleotides line up with TRBD1. J was trimmed by 1 base and V by 6 bases; bases with no gene match: 2. The CDR3 runs 15 residues. CDR1 is ENHRY and CDR2 is SYGVKD in the germline V gene. The DNA for the CDR3 is TGTGCCATCAGCGGACAGGGGGCTTCCTACAATGAGCAGTTCTTC. Translating gives CAISGQGASYNEQFF.

The sample holds a few counts of this clonotype. The V gene is TRBV14, the J gene TRBJ2-7; 9 bases align to TRBD1. CDR3 size: 14 residues. In germline, CDR1 is SGHDN, CDR2 FVKESK. Trimming took 8 bases from V and 6 from J; bases not matched to a gene: 11. The DNA for the CDR3 is TGTGCCAGCGCTCTGCGGGACAGGGCACGCGAGCAGTACTTC. Residues: CASALRDRAREQYF.

This clonotype was recorded at least ten times. The chain combines TRBV12-3 or TRBV12-4 with TRBJ2-1; 10 bases line up with TRBD1. The junction had 2 bases not matched to a gene; V was cut back by 1 base and J by 2 bases. This CDR3 comprises 16 residues. The CDR3 nucleotides are TGTGCCAGCAGTTTAGAAGGACAGGGGGCCTACAATGAGCAGTTCTTC. It translates to CASSLEGQGAYNEQFF.

This clonotype has ten or more counts. The chain recombines TRBV3-1 with TRBJ2-5; 7 bases map to TRBD2. The J segment lost 7 bases and the V segment lost 0 bases, leaving 2 bases of the junction unmatched. The germline V gene encodes CDR1 LGHDT and CDR2 YNNKEL (reference sequence). The CDR3 runs 13 residues. The CDR3 DNA sequence: TGTGCCAGCAGCCAAGACGGACTAGGGACCCAGTACTTC. Protein product: CASSQDGLGTQYF.